The TCR beta chain described here comes from a study of cytomegalovirus exposure and HLA in healthy donors. Overall study: A subsequent analysis stated that the roughly 120 validation repertoires were run on the same platform as the approximately 660 first-cohort repertoires.

The assay was immunoSEQ multiplex PCR, and TCRdb's table has in-frame clones only and misses some. The sample shows 200,000 to 250,000 clones, 80% to 95% of them seen only once. CDR1 is SGHVS and CDR2 is FQNEAQ in the germline V gene. Trimming left V 2 bases short and J 7 bases short, with 18 bases between. The CDR3 length is 16 residues. With regard to this clone: No antigen is known for it.

Points from the study as a whole: High specificity and sensitivity for cytomegalovirus status were reported for the classifier. The dataset shows that most TCR sequences were rare, while some public TCRs occurred in many donors. It was found in a later analysis that first-cohort TCR clusters tended to co-occur in the 120 validation repertoires.

V is TRBV7-8 and J is TRBJ1-5; D remains unclear. This sequence originates from a woman aged 18-29 years in good health and CMV-seronegative. Source material: PBMCs. CDR3 nucleotide sequence: TGTGCCAGCAGCTTAAACCCCCTCTCGACGGGGCAGCCCCAGCATTTT. As protein: CASSLNPLSTGQPQHF.